Included here is one T cell receptor beta chain sequence, with context. These data come from a study of PD-L1 blockade in urothelial cancer. Study in general: Blood was tested 3 weeks (second dose) and 6 weeks into treatment. Median T cell yield from blood was roughly 140,000.

Profiled with immunoSEQ multiplex PCR; TCRdb holds only in-frame clones, not every one. The table shows about 86,000 clones, with over 65% occurring only once. Indicated time point: pretreatment peripheral blood. Pretreatment sampling and on-treatment sampling together yielded between 1 and 8 samples for each patient. Germline V lookup: CDR1 PRHDT, CDR2 FYEKMQ (reference sequence). V lost 3 bases, J lost 4 bases, and 8 bases stayed unmatched. The CDR3 totals 16 residues. This TCR came from a man aged 60 to 75 with urothelial cancer. The J gene is TRBJ2-3, the V gene TRBV13, with TRBD2 identical over 9 bases. Source: PBMCs, taken around atezolizumab (anti-PD-L1) treatment. Here the CDR3 reads CASSLGGGAHPDTQYF. The CDR3 DNA reads as TGTGCCAGCAGCTTGGGCGGGGGGGCCCATCCAGATACGCAGTATTTT.